This T cell receptor (beta chain) was observed in a study of identical twins. From the 5' RACE reads, TCRdb called clonotypes with MiXCR, one entry per CDR3 protein. The sample lists hundreds of thousands of distinct CDR3 sequences, 6% to 6.5% occurring once. Findings and limits, study-wide: Conclusions rested on cross-sectional statistics rather than following the same donors. Fewer insertions marked abundant cord blood beta clonotypes; young adult naive trended weakly, memory not at all. For monozygotic twins, models underestimated out-of-frame TCR alpha sharing.

The CDR3 covers 15 residues. V lost 1 base and J 8 bases, leaving 18 bases between the germline ends. Germline lookup yields CDR1 SQVTM and CDR2 ANQGSEA. Points on this clonotype: Its cognate antigen is unknown.

The gene calls are TRBV29-1 and TRBJ2-1; possibly TRBD2 for D (6 bases). The sample consisted of naive T cells sorted from blood. The receptor was isolated from a man between 18 and 29 years old in good health. The CDR3 loop is CSVEVGRGTWDEQFF. CDR3 DNA sequence: TGCAGCGTTGAAGTAGGTCGCGGGACGTGGGATGAGCAGTTCTTC.